This T cell receptor (beta chain) was sequenced in a study of T cell responses to AZD1222 COVID-19 vaccine. The assay was immunoSEQ multiplex PCR, and TCRdb's table has in-frame clones only and misses some. The profile shows around 110,000 clones, 85% to 90% of them singletons. Germline V CDR1 and CDR2: SGHRS, YFSETQ. Germline trimming cut 3 bases from V and 2 bases from J; bases unmatched to any gene: 6. The CDR3 loop spans 15 amino acids. The source of this sequence is an adult in good health. The input for sequencing was peripheral blood, taken on day 0 of AZD1222 vaccination. The genes are TRBV5-1 and TRBJ2-3, with 7 bases that match TRBD2. The CDR3 sequence: CASSSGGSYTDTQYF. CDR3 coding DNA: TGCGCCAGCAGCTCGGGCGGGAGTTACACAGATACGCAGTATTTT.